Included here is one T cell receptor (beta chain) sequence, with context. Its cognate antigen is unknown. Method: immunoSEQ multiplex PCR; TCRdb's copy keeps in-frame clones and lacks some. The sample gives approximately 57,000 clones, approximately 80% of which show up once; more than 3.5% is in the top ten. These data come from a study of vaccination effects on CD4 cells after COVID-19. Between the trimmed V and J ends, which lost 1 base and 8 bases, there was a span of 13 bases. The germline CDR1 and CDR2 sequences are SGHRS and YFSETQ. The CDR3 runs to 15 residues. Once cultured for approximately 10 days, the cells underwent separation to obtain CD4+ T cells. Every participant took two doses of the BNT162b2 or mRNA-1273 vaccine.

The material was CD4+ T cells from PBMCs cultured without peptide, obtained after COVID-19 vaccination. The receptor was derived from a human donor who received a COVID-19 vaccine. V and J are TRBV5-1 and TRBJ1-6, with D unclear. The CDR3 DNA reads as TGCGCCAGCAGCTTGTCTCCAGCTAGTGATTCACCCCTCCACTTT. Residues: CASSLSPASDSPLHF.